This T cell receptor beta chain originates from a study of human T cells and chemical hapten exposure. Time point defined: patch test 3, about 24 weeks after DPC sensitization. As to treatment: therapeutic diphenylcyclopropenone sensitization with weekly scalp DPC. The length of the CDR3 is 15 residues. Germline V lookup: CDR1 SNHLY, CDR2 FYNNEI. V dropped 2 bases and J dropped 7 bases, with 17 bases sitting between them. MiXCR was run by TCRdb on the RACE reads, yielding one entry per CDR3 protein. The sample records 80,000 to 100,000 distinct CDR3 sequences, about a tenth being singletons. This clonotype has only a few counts.

Sequencing was performed on whole blood, taken in connection with sensitization to the hapten diphenylcyclopropenone (DPC). This clonotype was sampled from a woman between 45 and 65 years old with alopecia areata. Some clones in this sample may be carry-over from other donors' samples. J is TRBJ1-2 and V is TRBV2, with a tentative D call TRBD1 (6 bases). CDR3 residues: CASSEWGQGNGGYTF. CDR3 bases: TGTGCCAGCAGTGAATGGGGGCAGGGGAATGGTGGCTACACCTTC. Combining the CDR3 with reference TRBV2 and TRBJ1-2 gives the whole variable domain EPEVTQTPSHQVTQMGQEVILRCVPISNHLYFYWYRQILGQKVEFLVSFYNNEISEKSEIFDDQFSVERPDGSNFTLKIRSTKLEDSAMYFCASSEWGQGNGGYTFGSGTRLTVV.